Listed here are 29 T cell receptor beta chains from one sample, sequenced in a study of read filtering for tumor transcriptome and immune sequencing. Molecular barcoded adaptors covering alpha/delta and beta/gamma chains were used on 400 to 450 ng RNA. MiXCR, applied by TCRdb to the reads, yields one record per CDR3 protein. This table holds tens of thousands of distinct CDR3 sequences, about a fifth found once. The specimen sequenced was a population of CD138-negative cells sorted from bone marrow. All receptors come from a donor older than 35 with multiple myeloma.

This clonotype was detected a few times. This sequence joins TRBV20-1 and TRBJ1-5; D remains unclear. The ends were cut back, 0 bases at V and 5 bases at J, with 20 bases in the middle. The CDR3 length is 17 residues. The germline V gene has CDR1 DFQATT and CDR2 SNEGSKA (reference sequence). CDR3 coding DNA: TGCAGTGCTAGAGACATGGAGCCGGGTAAGGGAGATCAGCCCCAGCATTTT. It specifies CSARDMEPGKGDQPQHF.

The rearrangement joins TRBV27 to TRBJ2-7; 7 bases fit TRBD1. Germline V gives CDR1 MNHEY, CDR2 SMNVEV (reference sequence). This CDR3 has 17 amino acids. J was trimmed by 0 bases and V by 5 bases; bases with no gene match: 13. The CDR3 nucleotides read TGTGCCAGCAGTCGGAAGGGGGCCGTCCCCAGCTCCTACGAGCAGTACTTC. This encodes CASSRKGAVPSSYEQYF.

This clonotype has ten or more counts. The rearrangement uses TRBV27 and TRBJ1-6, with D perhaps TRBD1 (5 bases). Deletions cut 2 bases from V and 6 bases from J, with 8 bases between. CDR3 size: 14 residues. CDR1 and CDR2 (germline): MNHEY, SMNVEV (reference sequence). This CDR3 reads CASSLRGRNSPLHF. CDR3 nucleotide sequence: TGTGCCAGCAGTTTAAGGGGTCGTAATTCACCCCTCCACTTT.

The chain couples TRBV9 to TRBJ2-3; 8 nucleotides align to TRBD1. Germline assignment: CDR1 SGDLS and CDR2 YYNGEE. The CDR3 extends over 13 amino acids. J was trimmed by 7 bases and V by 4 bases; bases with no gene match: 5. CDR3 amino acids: CASSSQGAYTQYF. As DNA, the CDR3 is TGTGCCAGCAGCAGCCAGGGGGCTTATACGCAGTATTTT. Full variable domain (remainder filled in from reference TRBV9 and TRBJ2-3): DSGVTQTPKHLITATGQRVTLRCSPRSGDLSVYWYQQSLDQGLQFLIQYYNGEERAKGNILERFSAQQFPDLHSELNLSSLELGDSALYFCASSSQGAYTQYFGPGTRLTVL.

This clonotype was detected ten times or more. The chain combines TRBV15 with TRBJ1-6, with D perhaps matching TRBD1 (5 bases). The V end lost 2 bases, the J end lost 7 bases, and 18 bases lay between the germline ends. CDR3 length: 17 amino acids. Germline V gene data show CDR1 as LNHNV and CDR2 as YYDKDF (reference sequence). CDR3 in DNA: TGTGCCACCAGCAGACCCAGGGACTCACTCGGGAATTCACCCCTCCACTTT. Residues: CATSRPRDSLGNSPLHF.

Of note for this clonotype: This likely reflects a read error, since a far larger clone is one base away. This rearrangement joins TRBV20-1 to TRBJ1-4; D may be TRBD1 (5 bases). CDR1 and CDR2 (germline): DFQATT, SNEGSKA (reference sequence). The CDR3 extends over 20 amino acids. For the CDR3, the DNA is TGCAGTGCTAGAGTGCCGGGACTAGCGGGGGGTACTACTAGCACAGATACGCCGTATTTT. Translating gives CSARVPGLAGGTTSTDTPYF.

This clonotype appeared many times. CDR3 residues: CSASGGSEKLFF. The CDR3 coding sequence is TGCAGCGCCAGCGGTGGAAGCGAAAAACTGTTTTTT. The gene calls are TRBV29-1 and TRBJ1-4; D is ambiguous. The CDR3 has 12 residues. In germline, CDR1 is SQVTM, CDR2 ANQGSEA. V was trimmed by 7 bases and J by 8 bases, leaving 14 bases between them.

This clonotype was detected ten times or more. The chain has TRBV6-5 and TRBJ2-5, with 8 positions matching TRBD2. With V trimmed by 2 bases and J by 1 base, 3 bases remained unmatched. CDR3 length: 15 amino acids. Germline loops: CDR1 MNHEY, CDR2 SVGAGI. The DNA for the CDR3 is TGTGCCAGCAGTTACGGCGGGGGGCTCCAAGAGACCCAGTACTTC. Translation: CASSYGGGLQETQYF.

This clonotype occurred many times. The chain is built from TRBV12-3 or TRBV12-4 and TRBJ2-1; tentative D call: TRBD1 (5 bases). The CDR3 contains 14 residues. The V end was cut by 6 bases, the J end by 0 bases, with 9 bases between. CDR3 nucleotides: TGTGCCAGCAGCCAAGACAGCTCCTACAATGAGCAGTTCTTC. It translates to CASSQDSSYNEQFF.

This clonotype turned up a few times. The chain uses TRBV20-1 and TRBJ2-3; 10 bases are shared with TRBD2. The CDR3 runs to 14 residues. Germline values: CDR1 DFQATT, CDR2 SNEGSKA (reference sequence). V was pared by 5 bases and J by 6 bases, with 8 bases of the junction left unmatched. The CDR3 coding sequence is TGCAGTGCTCCGGAAGCGGGGGGGCCGGATACGCAGTATTTT. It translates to CSAPEAGGPDTQYF.

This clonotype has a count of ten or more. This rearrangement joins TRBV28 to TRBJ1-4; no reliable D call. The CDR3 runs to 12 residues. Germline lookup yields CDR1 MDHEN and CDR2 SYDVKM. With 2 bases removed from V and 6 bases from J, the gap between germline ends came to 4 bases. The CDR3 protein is CASSLRDEKLFF. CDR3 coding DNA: TGTGCCAGCAGTTTAAGGGATGAAAAACTGTTTTTT.

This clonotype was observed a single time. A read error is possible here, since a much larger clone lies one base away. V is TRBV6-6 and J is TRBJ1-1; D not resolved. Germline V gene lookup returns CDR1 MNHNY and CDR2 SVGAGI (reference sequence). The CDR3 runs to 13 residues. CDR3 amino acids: CAGSYSPGTEAFF. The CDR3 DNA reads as TGTGCCGGCAGTTACTCGCCCGGCACTGAAGCTTTCTTT.

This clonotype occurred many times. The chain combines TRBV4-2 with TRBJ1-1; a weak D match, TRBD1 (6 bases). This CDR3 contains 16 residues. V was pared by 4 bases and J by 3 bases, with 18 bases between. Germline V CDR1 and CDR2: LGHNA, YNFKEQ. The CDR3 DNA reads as TGTGCCAGCAGCCCCCAGTGGGAACAGGGCCACACTGAAGCTTTCTTT. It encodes CASSPQWEQGHTEAFF.

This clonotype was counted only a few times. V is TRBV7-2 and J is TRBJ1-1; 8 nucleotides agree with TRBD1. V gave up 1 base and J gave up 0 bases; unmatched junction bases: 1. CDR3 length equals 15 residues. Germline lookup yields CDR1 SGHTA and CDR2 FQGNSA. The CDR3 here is CASSLGQGMNTEAFF. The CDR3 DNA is TGTGCCAGCAGCTTAGGACAGGGGATGAACACTGAAGCTTTCTTT.

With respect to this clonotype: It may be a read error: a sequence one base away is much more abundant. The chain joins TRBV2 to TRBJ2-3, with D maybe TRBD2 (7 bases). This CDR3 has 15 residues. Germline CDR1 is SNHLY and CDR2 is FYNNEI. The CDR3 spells CVSSDGGGRTDTQYF. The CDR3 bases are TGTGTCAGCAGTGACGGCGGGGGCCGCACAGATACGCAGTATTTT.

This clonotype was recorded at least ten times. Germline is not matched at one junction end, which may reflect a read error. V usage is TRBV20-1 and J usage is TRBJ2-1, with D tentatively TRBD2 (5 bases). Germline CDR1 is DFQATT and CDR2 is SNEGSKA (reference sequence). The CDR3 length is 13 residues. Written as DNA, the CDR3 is TGCAGTGCTAGGACGAGGGTACGGAATGAGCAGCTCTTC. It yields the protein CSARTRVRNEQLF.

The CDR3 nucleotides are TGTGCCAGCAGCTTAGTGAACGAGCAGTACTTC. Translating it yields CASSLVNEQYF. This chain links TRBV7-8 with TRBJ2-7; no firm D call. The CDR3 sequence is 11 residues long. V lost 1 base to trimming and J lost 5 bases, with 3 bases between them. Germline V gene data show CDR1 as SGHVS and CDR2 as FQNEAQ.

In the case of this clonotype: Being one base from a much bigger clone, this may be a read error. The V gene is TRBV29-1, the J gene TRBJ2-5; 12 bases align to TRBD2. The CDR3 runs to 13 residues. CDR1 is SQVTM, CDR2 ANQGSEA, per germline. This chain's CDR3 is CSVWTSGAEAQYF. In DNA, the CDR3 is TGCAGCGTTTGGACTAGCGGGGCAGAGGCCCAGTACTTC. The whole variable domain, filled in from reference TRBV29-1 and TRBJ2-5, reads SAVISQKPSRDICQRGTSLTIQCQVDSQVTMMFWYRQQPGQSLTLIATANQGSEATYESGFVIDKFPISRPNLTFSTLTVSNMSPEDSSIYLCSVWTSGAEAQYFGPGTRLLVL.

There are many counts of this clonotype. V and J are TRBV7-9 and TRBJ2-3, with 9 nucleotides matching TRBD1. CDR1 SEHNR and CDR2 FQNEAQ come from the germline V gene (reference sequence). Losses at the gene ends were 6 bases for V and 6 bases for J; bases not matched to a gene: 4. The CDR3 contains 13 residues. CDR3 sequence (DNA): TGTGCCAGCAGGGGGACAGGGATGGATACGCAGTATTTT. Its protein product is CASRGTGMDTQYF.

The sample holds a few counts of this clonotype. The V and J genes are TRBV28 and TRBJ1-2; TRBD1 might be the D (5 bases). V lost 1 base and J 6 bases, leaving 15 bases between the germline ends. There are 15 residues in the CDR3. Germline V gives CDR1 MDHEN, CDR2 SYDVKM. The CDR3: CASSLLDGGRDGYTF. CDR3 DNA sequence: TGTGCCAGCAGTTTATTGGACGGGGGAAGAGATGGCTACACCTTC.

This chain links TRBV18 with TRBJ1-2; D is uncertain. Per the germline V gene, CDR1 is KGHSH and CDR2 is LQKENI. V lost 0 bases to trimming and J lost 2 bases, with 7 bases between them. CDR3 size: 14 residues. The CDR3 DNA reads TGTGCCAGCTCACCACCGGGCAGAAACTATGGCTACACCTTC. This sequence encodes CASSPPGRNYGYTF.

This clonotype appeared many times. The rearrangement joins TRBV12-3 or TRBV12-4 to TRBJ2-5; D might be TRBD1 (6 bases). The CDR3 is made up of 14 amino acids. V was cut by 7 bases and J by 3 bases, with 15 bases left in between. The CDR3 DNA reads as TGTGCCAGCACTCGGGACACCAGGGAAGAGACCCAGTACTTC. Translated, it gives CASTRDTREETQYF.

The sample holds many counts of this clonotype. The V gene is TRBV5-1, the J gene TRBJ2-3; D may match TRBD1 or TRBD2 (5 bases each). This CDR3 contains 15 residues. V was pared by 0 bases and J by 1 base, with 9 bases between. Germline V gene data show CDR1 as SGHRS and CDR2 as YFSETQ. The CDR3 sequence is CASSLGDGGTDTQYF. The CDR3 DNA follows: TGCGCCAGCAGCTTGGGGGACGGAGGCACAGATACGCAGTATTTT.

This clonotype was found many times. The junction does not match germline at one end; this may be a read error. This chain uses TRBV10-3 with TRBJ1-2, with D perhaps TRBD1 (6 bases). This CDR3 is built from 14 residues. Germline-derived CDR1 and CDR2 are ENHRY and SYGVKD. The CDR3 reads CAIRVETGPYDYTF. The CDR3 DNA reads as TGTGCCATCCGTGTGGAGACAGGCCCCTATGACTACACCTTC.

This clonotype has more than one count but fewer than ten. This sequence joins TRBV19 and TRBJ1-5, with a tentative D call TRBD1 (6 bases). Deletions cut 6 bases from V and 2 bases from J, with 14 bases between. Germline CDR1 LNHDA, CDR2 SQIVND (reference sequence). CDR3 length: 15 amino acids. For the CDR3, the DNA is TGTGCCAGTAGGGGAACAGGGTTAGGCAATCAGCCCCAGCATTTT. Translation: CASRGTGLGNQPQHF.

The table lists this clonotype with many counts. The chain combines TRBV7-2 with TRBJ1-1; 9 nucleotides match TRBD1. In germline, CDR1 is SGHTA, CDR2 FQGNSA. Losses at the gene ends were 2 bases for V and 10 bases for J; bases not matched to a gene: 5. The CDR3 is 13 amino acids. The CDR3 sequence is CASSLRDRELAFF. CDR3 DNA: TGTGCCAGCAGCTTAAGGGACAGGGAGTTAGCTTTCTTT.

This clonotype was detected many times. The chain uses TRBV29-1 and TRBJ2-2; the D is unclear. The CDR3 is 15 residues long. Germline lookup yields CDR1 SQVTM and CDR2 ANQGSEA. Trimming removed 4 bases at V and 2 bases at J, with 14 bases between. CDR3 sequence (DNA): TGCAGCGTTGTCAGTCCCGCTTCTAACACCGGGGAGCTGTTTTTT. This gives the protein CSVVSPASNTGELFF.

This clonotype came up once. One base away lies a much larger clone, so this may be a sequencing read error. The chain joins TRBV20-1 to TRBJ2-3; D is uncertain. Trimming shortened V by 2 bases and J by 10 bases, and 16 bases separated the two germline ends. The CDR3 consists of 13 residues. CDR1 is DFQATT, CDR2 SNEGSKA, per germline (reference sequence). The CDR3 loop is CSARQPPSDAQYF. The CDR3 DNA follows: TGCAGTGCTAGACAGCCCCCCTCGGATGCGCAGTATTTT.

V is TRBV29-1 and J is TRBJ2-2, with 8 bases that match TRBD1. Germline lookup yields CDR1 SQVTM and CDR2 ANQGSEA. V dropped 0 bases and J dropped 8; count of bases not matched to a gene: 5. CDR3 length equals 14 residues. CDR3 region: CSVEESQGAGELFF. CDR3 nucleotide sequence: TGCAGCGTTGAAGAGAGTCAGGGGGCTGGGGAGCTGTTTTTT.